These 9 T cell receptor beta chains share one sample of origin, sequenced in a study of T cells after posttransplantation cyclophosphamide (dated by TCRdb to 2016 to 2018). The library came from the immunoSEQ multiplex PCR assay. TCRdb provides this immuneACCESS table in a form limited to in-frame rearrangements. Some clones are lacking; in checked studies, under half of them reflect an unresolved V gene, and why the rest are absent is not known. The sample comprises about 44,000 clones, and every one was counted more than once. The top ten clonotypes cover roughly 2.3% of the sample. Sequencing was performed on PBMCs. Every receptor here comes from a man between 35 and 55 years old in good health, CMV-negative, and a related stem cell transplant donor.

The table lists this clone with a few counts. The chain joins TRBV2 to TRBJ2-7; 7 nucleotides align to TRBD2. CDR3 length: 15 amino acids. V shed 3 bases and J 3 bases; nucleotides not matched to a gene: 8. Germline V CDR1 and CDR2: SNHLY, FYNNEI. CDR3 loop: CASSEDGGSIYEQYV. CDR3 bases: TGTGCCAGCAGTGAGGACGGCGGGAGCATCTACGAGCAGTACGTC.

This chain uses TRBV18 with TRBJ1-6; D perhaps matches TRBD1 (5 bases). Germline V gene sequence: CDR1 KGHSH, CDR2 LQKENI. Trimming removed 1 base at V and 8 bases at J, with 9 bases between. The CDR3 length is 14 residues. The CDR3 DNA is TGTGCCAGCTCACCACAGGGGTTGGATTCACCCCTCCACTTT. It yields the protein CASSPQGLDSPLHF.

This clone was counted at least ten times. The J gene is TRBJ2-6, the V gene TRBV19; a possible D gene is TRBD1 (7 bases). Germline-derived CDR1 and CDR2 are LNHDA and SQIVND (reference sequence). The CDR3 has 16 residues. Trimming cost V 6 bases and J 2 bases, with 14 bases left between them. CDR3 coding DNA: TGTGCCAGTAGCCCGACAGGGAGGACTGGGGCCAACGTCCTGACTTTC. This gives the protein CASSPTGRTGANVLTF.

This clone has ten or more counts. The chain carries TRBV6-5 and TRBJ1-1, with a tentative D call TRBD1 (6 bases). Between the trimmed V and J ends, which lost 0 bases and 7 bases, there was a span of 9 bases. The CDR3 is 13 amino acids. Germline CDR1 is MNHEY and CDR2 is SVGAGI. The DNA for the CDR3 is TGTGCCAGCAGTTACTCGGGGGCATATGAAGCTTTCTTT. Translating it yields CASSYSGAYEAFF.

This clone was observed at least ten times. The genes are TRBV5-4 and TRBJ2-2; 8 bases agree with TRBD1. After removal of 2 bases from V and 4 bases from J, the junction contained 4 bases not matched to a gene. Germline V lookup: CDR1 SGHNT, CDR2 YYREEE (reference sequence). The CDR3 is 15 residues long. The chain's CDR3 is CASSLLGTGTGELFF. The CDR3 coding sequence is TGTGCCAGCAGCTTACTTGGGACAGGCACCGGGGAGCTGTTTTTT.

The genes are TRBV5-5 and TRBJ2-5; 8 nucleotides align to TRBD1. Per the germline V gene, CDR1 is SGHKS and CDR2 is YYEKEE (reference sequence). The trim removed 2 bases at V and 2 bases at J, leaving 2 bases unmatched. This CDR3 has 14 amino acids. CDR3 amino acids: CASSLWTGQETQYF. In DNA, the CDR3 is TGTGCCAGCAGCTTATGGACAGGGCAAGAGACCCAGTACTTC.

This clone was picked up many times. The V call is TRBV11-1, the J call TRBJ2-7; tentatively, D is TRBD2 (6 bases). CDR1 and CDR2 (germline): SGHAT, FQDESV (reference sequence). The V gene lost 5 bases and the J gene lost 3 bases, with 14 bases spanning the gap. The length of the CDR3 is 14 residues. CDR3 residues: CASSPGRASYEQYF. The CDR3 DNA follows: TGTGCCAGCAGCCCCGGGAGAGCGAGCTACGAGCAGTACTTC.

V and J are TRBV27 and TRBJ1-6; D possibly corresponds to TRBD1 (5 bases). Trimming took 6 bases from V and 7 from J, leaving 13 bases between them. Germline CDR1 reads MNHEY; CDR2 reads SMNVEV (reference sequence). The CDR3 runs to 14 residues. The CDR3 coding sequence is TGTGCCAGCAGCTTTGGGGCAAGAAATTCACCCCTCCACTTT. It translates to CASSFGARNSPLHF.

This clone was counted at least ten times. Here the CDR3 reads CASSPGQGRGNEQFF. As DNA, the CDR3 is TGCGCCAGCAGCCCAGGACAGGGCCGAGGCAATGAGCAGTTCTTC. V usage is TRBV5-1 and J usage is TRBJ2-1, with TRBD1 identical over 8 bases. The CDR3 runs 15 residues. The V gene's germline CDR1 is SGHRS and CDR2 YFSETQ. Trimming took 4 bases from V and 6 from J; bases not matched to a gene: 9. The full variable domain, its missing parts supplied by reference TRBV5-1 and TRBJ2-1, is KAGVTQTPRYLIKTRGQQVTLSCSPISGHRSVSWYQQTPGQGLQFLFEYFSETQRNKGNFPGRFSGRQFSNSRSEMNVSTLELGDSALYLCASSPGQGRGNEQFFGPGTRLTVL.